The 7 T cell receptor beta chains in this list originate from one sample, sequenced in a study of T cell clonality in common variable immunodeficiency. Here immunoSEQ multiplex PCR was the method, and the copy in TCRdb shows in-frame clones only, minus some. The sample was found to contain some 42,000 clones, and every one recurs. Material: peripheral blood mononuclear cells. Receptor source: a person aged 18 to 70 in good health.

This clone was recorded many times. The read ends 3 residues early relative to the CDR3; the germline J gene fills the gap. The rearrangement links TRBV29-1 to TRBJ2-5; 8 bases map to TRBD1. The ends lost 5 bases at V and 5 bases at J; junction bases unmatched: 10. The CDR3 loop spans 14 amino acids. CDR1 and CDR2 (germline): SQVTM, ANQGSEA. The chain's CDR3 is CSVRWQGARETQYF. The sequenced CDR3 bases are TGCAGCGTTAGGTGGCAGGGGGCTCGCGAGACC.

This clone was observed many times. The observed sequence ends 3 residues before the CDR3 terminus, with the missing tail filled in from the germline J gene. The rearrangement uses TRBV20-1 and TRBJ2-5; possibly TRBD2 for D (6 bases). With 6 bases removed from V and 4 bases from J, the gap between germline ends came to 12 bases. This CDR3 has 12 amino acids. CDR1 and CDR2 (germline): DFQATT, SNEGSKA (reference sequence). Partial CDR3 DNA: TGCAGTGCCGGGGGTCTAGCAGAGACC. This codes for CSAGGLAET. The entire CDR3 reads CSAGGLAETQYF.

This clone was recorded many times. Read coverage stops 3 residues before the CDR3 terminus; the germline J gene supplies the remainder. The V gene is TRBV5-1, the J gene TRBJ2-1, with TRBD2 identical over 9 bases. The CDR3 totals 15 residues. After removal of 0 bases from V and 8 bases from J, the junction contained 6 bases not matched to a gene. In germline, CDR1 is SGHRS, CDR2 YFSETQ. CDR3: CASSLESSGTHEQFF. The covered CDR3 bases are TGCGCCAGCAGCTTGGAGTCTAGCGGGACACATGAG.

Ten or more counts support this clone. CDR3: CASSFGSGRATNEQFF. The DNA read from the CDR3 is TGTGCCAGCAGCTTCGGCAGCGGGAGGGCGACCAATGAG. The chain carries TRBV7-3 and TRBJ2-1; 10 bases align to TRBD2. Coverage ceases 3 residues before the CDR3 finishes, and the germline J gene fills in the end. Germline loops: CDR1 SGHTA, CDR2 FQGTGA. J gave up 6 bases and V 3 bases, and 8 bases lay outside the gene matches. The CDR3 is 16 amino acids.

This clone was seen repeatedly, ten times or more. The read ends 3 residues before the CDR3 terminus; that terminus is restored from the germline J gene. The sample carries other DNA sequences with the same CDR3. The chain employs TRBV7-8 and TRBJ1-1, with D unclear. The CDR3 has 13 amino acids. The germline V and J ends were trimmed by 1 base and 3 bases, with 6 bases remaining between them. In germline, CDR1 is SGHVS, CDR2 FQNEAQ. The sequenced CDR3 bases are TGTGCCAGCAGCTTAGTAAGGGACACTGAA. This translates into CASSLVRDTE. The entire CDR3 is CASSLVRDTEAFF.

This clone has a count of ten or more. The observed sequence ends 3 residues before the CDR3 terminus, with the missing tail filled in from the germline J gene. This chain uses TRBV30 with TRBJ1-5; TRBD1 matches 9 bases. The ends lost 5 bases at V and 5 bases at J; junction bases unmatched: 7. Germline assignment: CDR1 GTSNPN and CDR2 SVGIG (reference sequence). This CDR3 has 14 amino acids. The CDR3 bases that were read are TGTGCCTGGGGGGGACAGGGATGGGATCAGCCC. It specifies CAWGGQGWDQP. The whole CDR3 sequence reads CAWGGQGWDQPQHF.

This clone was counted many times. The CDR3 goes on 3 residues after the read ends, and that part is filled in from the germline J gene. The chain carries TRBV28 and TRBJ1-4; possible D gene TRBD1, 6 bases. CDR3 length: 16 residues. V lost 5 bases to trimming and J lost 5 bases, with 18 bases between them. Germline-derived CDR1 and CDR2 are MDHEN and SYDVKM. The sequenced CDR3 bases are TGTGCCAGCAGTGAACCATCGGGGGGCGGGAATGAAAAA. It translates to CASSEPSGGGNEK. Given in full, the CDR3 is CASSEPSGGGNEKLFF.